The next 10 T cell receptor beta chains were all read from a single sample in a study of T cell responses to AZD1222 COVID-19 vaccine. Data came from immunoSEQ multiplex PCR; TCRdb stores just in-frame clones and leaves some out. The table lists about 120,000 clones, 87% of them singletons. Sample: peripheral blood, taken 28 days after the second AZD1222 dose. The receptors here all came from an adult who received the AZD1222 COVID-19 vaccine.

This clone occurred once. The chain combines TRBV4-1 with TRBJ1-2, with TRBD1 identical over 7 bases. The CDR3 contains 16 residues. V was pared by 0 bases and J by 7 bases, with 11 bases of the junction left unmatched. CDR1 and CDR2 from the germline V gene are MGHRA and YSYEKL. CDR3 sequence reads: CASSQETGRIMSGYTF. CDR3 sequence (DNA): TGCGCCAGCAGCCAAGAGACAGGGCGAATCATGAGTGGCTACACCTTC.

The rearrangement joins TRBV5-1 to TRBJ1-6, with D possibly TRBD1 on 5 matching bases. Trimming removed 3 bases at V and 7 bases at J, with 17 bases between. The germline CDR1 and CDR2 sequences are SGHRS and YFSETQ. There are 16 residues in the CDR3. The CDR3 DNA follows: TGCGCCAGCAGCTCTCGAAGCGGGGGGAACAATTCACCCCTCCACTTT. Translated, it gives CASSSRSGGNNSPLHF. The whole variable domain, filled in from reference TRBV5-1 and TRBJ1-6, reads KAGVTQTPRYLIKTRGQQVTLSCSPISGHRSVSWYQQTPGQGLQFLFEYFSETQRNKGNFPGRFSGRQFSNSRSEMNVSTLELGDSALYLCASSSRSGGNNSPLHFGNGTRLTVT.

The chain carries TRBV15 and TRBJ1-6; D ambiguous. Between the trimmed V and J ends, which lost 2 bases and 9 bases, there was a span of 23 bases. This CDR3 has 18 amino acids. Germline assignment: CDR1 LNHNV and CDR2 YYDKDF (reference sequence). CDR3 sequence: CATSRTRGSTANISPLHF. The CDR3 DNA follows: TGTGCCACCAGCAGAACAAGAGGTAGTACAGCTAATATTTCACCCCTCCACTTT.

This chain uses TRBV18 with TRBJ2-3; no clear D gene. CDR3 length equals 14 residues. Germline V lookup: CDR1 KGHSH, CDR2 LQKENI. The ends were cut back, 3 bases at V and 1 base at J, with 8 bases in the middle. The CDR3 sequence: CASSPPAGTDTQYF. Here the CDR3 DNA reads TGTGCCAGCTCACCGCCGGCAGGCACAGATACGCAGTATTTT.

The count of this clone is one. The chain joins TRBV25-1 to TRBJ2-2; 7 nucleotides align to TRBD2. Germline V lookup: CDR1 MGHDK, CDR2 SYGVNS. The CDR3 is made up of 16 amino acids. Germline trimming cut 8 bases from V and 4 bases from J; bases unmatched to any gene: 13. As DNA, the CDR3 is TGTGCCAGCGGTCAAACGGGGGGTGTCGGCACCGGGGAGCTGTTTTTT. Amino acid sequence: CASGQTGGVGTGELFF.

The gene calls are TRBV3-1 (or the pseudogene TRBV3-2) and TRBJ2-5; 12 nucleotides align to TRBD2. Germline CDR1 is LGHDT and CDR2 is YNNKEL (reference sequence). V dropped 5 bases and J dropped 5; count of bases not matched to a gene: 6. The length of the CDR3 is 15 residues. This CDR3 reads CASSNGLAGKETQYF. The CDR3 coding sequence is TGTGCCAGCAGCAACGGACTAGCGGGGAAGGAGACCCAGTACTTC.

V is TRBV5-5 and J is TRBJ2-3; either TRBD1 or TRBD2 may fit D (5 bases each). This CDR3 comprises 13 residues. In germline, CDR1 is SGHKS, CDR2 YYEKEE (reference sequence). V was cut by 4 bases and J by 5 bases, with 11 bases left in between. CDR3 nucleotides: TGTGCCAGCAGCCAGGGACCAAGAGATACGCAGTATTTT. Its protein is CASSQGPRDTQYF.

This clone was detected only once. The CDR3 loop reads CASSQSIGLAGSTDTQYF. In DNA, the CDR3 is TGTGCCAGCAGCCAATCAATAGGACTAGCGGGGTCCACAGATACGCAGTATTTT. V gene TRBV4-2 combines with J gene TRBJ2-3; 12 bases are a match to TRBD2. Germline lookup yields CDR1 LGHNA and CDR2 YNFKEQ. After removal of 2 bases from V and 2 bases from J, the junction contained 8 bases not matched to a gene. The CDR3 totals 18 residues.

V is TRBV4-3 and J is TRBJ2-1; D is ambiguous. Germline V gives CDR1 LGHNA, CDR2 YSLEER. The ends were cut back, 0 bases at V and 7 bases at J, with 7 bases in the middle. This CDR3 contains 13 residues. DNA for the CDR3: TGCGCCAGCAGCCAAGATCTCCCGAATGAGCAGTTCTTC. This gives the protein CASSQDLPNEQFF.

This rearrangement joins TRBV5-4 to TRBJ1-2; TRBD1 is a possible D gene (6 bases). The CDR3 runs 12 residues. V gave up 3 bases and J gave up 9 bases, with 12 bases separating them. CDR1 and CDR2 from the germline V gene are SGHNT and YYREEE (reference sequence). The CDR3 DNA reads TGTGCCAGCAGCTCCTGGGGGGGCCGCTACACCTTC. Translated, it gives CASSSWGGRYTF.